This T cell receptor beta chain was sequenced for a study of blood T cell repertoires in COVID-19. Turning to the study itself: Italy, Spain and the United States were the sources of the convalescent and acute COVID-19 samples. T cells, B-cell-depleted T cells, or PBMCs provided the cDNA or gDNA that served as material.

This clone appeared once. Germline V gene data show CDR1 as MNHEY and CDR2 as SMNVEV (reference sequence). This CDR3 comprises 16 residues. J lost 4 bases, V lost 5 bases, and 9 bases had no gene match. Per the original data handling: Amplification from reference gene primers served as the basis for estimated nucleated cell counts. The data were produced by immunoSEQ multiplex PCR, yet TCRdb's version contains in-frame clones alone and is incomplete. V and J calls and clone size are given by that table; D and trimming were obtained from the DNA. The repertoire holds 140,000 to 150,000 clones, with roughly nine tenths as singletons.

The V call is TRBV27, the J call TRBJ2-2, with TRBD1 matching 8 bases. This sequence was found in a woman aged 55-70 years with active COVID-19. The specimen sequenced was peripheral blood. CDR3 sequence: CASSQYDRGFTGELFF. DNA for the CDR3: TGTGCCAGCAGTCAATACGACAGGGGTTTCACCGGGGAGCTGTTTTTT.